This paragraph covers one T cell receptor beta chain sequence. This clonotype was recorded a few times. Its binding antigen is unknown. The input lacks base qualities; no much larger clone sits a single base away. Per the publication, the treatment or condition label means: allogeneic hematopoietic cell transplantation with graft depleted of TCRalphabeta T cells and CD19 B cells. The children who served as transplant recipients had been given grafts of TCRalphabeta/CD19-depleted allogeneic hematopoietic cells. From a lookup of the germline V gene (reference sequence), CDR1 and CDR2 are SEHNR and FQNEAQ. V is clipped by 0 bases and J by 4 bases, and the sequence between their germline boundaries is 10 bases long. The CDR3 goes from the cysteine to the phenylalanine over 16 residues. This entry keeps only the CDR3 DNA: 48 bases, framed from base 1. This sample is part of a study of T-cell reconstitution after alpha-beta-depleted transplantation in children (dated by TCRdb to about 2016). At the level of the whole study: Using TCR repertoire profiling, the study quantitatively followed how T-cell immune reconstitution unfolded in children after TCRalphabeta/CD19-depleted allogeneic hematopoietic cell transplantation.

The library was built by means of PCR. The sample was run on an Illumina HiSeq 2500. Molecular barcoding was employed in the preparation of TCR libraries, with unique molecular identifiers being used to normalize TCRbeta repertoire quantification. Clones were called with MiXCR by TCRdb after fastp trimmed the public reads at Q25, and only in-frame beta chains were retained. Rows matching on CDR3 protein sequence are summarized as one entry with the most common DNA and genes. The sample profile shows about 510,000 distinct CDR3 sequences; about an eighth of them were found once. Clones ranked in the top ten supply 13% to 15% of the sample. What the study reported, not specific to this receptor: The apparently early alphabetaT-cell count recovery about two months after transplant was reportedly dependent on only several hundred rapidly expanded clones derived from non-depleted graft cells. In some patients, the high TCRbeta diversity seen at day 60 was put down to recipient T cells and intrathymic progenitors that had survived conditioning. Over subsequent months, a decline in hyperexpanded clone frequencies was noted, and after one year, T-cell counts and TCRbeta diversity were mostly ascribed to newly produced T cells.

The specimen comprised PBMCs, mostly from graft donor cells, sampled 180 days after TCRalphabeta/CD19-depleted stem cell transplant. The chain couples TRBV7-9 to TRBJ1-6, with TRBD1 as a weak D call on 6 bases. The sequence derives from a female patient between 2 and 15 years old who had a stem cell transplant for aplastic anemia, so the T cells may come from the graft donor. The sequenced DNA: TGTGCCAGCAGCTTAGCTATAGGGGGGTATAATTCACCCCTCCACTTT. It translates to CASSLAIGGYNSPLHF.